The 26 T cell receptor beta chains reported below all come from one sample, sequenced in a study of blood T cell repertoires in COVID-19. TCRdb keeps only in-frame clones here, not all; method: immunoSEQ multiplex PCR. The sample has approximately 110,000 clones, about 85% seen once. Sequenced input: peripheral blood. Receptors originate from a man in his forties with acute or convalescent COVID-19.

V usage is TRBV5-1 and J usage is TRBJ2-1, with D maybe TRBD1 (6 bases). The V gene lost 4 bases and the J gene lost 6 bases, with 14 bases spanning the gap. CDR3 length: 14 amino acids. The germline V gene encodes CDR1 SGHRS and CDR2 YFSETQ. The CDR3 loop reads CASSTGTLGNEQFF. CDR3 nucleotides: TGCGCCAGCAGCACCGGGACATTAGGCAATGAGCAGTTCTTC.

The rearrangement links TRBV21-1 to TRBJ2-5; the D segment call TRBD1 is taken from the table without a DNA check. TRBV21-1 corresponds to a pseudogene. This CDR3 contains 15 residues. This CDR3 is CARFPGQTPQETQYF. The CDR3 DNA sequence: TGTGCCAGATTTCCGGGACAGACTCCTCAAGAGACCCAGTACTTC.

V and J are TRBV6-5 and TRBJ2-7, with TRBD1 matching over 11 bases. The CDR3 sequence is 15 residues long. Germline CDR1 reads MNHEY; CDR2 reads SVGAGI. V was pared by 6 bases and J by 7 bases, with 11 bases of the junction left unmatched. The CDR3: CASSPEGQGVGEQYF. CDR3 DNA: TGTGCCAGCAGCCCGGAGGGACAGGGGGTGGGGGAGCAGTACTTC.

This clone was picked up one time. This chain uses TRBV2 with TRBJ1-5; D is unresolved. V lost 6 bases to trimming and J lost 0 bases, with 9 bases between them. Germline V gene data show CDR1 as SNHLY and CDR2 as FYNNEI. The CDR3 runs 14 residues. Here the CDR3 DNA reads TGTGCCAGCAGCCGACTTAATAGCAATCAGCCCCAGCATTTT. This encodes CASSRLNSNQPQHF.

CDR3 sequence (DNA): TGTGCCAGCAGTTCCCTCAGGGGGAATTCACCCCTCCACTTT. It encodes CASSSLRGNSPLHF. V and J are TRBV28 and TRBJ1-6; 7 positions agree with TRBD1. J was trimmed by 7 bases and V by 4 bases; bases with no gene match: 4. CDR1 and CDR2 (germline): MDHEN, SYDVKM. The CDR3 totals 14 residues.

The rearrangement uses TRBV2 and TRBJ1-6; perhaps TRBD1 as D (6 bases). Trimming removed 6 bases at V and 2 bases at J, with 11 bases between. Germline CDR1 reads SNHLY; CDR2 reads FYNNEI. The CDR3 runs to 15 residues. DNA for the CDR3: TGTGCCAGCAGCGACACAGGGACCTATAATTCACCCCTCCACTTT. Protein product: CASSDTGTYNSPLHF.

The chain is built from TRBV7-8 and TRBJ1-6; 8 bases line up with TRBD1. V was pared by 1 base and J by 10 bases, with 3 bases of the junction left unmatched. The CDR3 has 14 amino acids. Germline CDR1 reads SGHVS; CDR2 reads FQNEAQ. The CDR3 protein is CASSLEQGASPLHF. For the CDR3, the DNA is TGTGCCAGCAGCTTAGAGCAGGGGGCCTCACCCCTCCACTTT.

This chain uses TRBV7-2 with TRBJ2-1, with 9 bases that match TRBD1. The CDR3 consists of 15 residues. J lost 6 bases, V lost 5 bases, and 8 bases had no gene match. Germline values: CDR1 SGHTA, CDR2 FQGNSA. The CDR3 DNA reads TGTGCCAGCAGCCCGACAGGGGGGGCTAGCAATGAGCAGTTCTTC. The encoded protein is CASSPTGGASNEQFF.

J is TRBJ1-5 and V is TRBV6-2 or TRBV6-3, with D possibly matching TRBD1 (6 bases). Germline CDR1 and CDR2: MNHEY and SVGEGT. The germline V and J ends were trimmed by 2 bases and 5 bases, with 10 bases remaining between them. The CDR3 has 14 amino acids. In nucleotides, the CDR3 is TGTGCCAGCAGTTACGTGGGGGCAGATCAGCCCCAGCATTTT. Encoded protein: CASSYVGADQPQHF.

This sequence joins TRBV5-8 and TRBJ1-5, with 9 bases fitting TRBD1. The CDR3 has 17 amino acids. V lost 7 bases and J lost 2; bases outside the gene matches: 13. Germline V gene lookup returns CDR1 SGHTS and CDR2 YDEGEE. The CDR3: CASGSYTGGLGNQPQHF. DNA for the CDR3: TGTGCCAGCGGGTCATACACAGGGGGCCTGGGCAATCAGCCCCAGCATTTT.

In DNA form, the CDR3 reads TGTGCCAGCAGTGAGAAGCCGGACATTGGGGCCAACGTCCTGACTTTC. As protein: CASSEKPDIGANVLTF. The rearrangement uses TRBV2 and TRBJ2-6, with D possibly matching TRBD1 (5 bases). The CDR3 has 16 residues. V was pared by 3 bases and J by 3 bases, with 12 bases between. CDR1 and CDR2 from the germline V gene are SNHLY and FYNNEI.

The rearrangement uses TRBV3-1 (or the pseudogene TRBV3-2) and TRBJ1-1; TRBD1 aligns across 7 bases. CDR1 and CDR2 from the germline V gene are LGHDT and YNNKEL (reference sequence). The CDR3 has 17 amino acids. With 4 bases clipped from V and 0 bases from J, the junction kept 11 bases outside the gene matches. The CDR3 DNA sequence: TGTGCCAGCAGCCGACAGGGTAGTTATTGGATGAACACTGAAGCTTTCTTT. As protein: CASSRQGSYWMNTEAFF.

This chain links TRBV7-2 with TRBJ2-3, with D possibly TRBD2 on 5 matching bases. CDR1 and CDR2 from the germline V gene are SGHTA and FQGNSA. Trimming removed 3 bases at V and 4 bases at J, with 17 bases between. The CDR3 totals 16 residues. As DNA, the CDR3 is TGTGCCAGCAGCTTCCTTCGTGGCGAGGGTCCAGATACGCAGTATTTT. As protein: CASSFLRGEGPDTQYF. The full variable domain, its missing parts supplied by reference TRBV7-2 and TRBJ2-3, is GAGVSQSPSNKVTEKGKDVELRCDPISGHTALYWYRQSLGQGLEFLIYFQGNSAPDKSGLPSDRFSAERTGGSVSTLTIQRTQQEDSAVYLCASSFLRGEGPDTQYFGPGTRLTVL.

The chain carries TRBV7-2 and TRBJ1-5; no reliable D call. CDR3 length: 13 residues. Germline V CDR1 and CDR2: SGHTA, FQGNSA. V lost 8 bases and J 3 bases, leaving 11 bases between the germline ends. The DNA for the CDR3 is TGTGCCAGCGCCCGCACAACCAATCAGCCCCAGCATTTT. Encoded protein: CASARTTNQPQHF.

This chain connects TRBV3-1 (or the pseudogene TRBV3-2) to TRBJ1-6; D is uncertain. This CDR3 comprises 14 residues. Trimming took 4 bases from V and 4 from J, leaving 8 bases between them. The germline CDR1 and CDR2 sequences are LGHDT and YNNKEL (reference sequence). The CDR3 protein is CASSRARYNSPLHF. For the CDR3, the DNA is TGTGCCAGCAGCCGGGCACGGTATAATTCACCCCTCCACTTT.

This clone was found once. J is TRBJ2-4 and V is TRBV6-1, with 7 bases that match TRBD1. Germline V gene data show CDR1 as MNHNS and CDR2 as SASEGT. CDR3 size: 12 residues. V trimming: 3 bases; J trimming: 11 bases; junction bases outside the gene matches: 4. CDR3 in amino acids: CASSDRGRLQYF. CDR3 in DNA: TGTGCCAGCAGTGATAGGGGGCGTCTTCAGTACTTC.

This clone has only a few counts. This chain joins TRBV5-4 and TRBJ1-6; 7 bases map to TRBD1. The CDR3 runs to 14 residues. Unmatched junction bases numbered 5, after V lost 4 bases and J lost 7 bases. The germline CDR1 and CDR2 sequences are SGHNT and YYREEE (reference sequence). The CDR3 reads CASSPVGGNSPLHF. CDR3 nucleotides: TGTGCCAGCAGCCCGGTAGGGGGCAATTCACCCCTCCACTTT.

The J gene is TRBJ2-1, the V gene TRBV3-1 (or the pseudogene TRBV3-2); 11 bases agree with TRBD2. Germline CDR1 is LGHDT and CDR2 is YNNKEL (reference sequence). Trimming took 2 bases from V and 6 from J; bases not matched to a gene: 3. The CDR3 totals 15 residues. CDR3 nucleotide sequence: TGTGCCAGCAGCCAAAGGCTAGCGGGGGGCAATGAGCAGTTCTTC. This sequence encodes CASSQRLAGGNEQFF.

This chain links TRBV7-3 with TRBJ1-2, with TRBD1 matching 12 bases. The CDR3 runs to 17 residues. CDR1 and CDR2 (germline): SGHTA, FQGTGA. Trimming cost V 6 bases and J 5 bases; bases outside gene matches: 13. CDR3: CASSSSPGTGGLYGYTF. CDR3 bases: TGTGCCAGCAGTTCGTCCCCCGGGACAGGGGGCTTATATGGCTACACCTTC.

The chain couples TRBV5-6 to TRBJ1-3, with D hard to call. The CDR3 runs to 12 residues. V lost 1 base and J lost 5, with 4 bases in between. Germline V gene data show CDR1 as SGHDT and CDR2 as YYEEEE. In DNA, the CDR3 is TGTGCCAGCAGCTTGAATAGAAACACCATATATTTT. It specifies CASSLNRNTIYF.

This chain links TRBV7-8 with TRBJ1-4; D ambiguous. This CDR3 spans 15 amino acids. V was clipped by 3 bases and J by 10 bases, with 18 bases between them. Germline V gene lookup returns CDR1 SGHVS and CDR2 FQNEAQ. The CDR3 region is CASSFSGGFIGKLFF. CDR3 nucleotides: TGTGCCAGCAGCTTTTCTGGCGGCTTCATAGGAAAACTGTTTTTT.

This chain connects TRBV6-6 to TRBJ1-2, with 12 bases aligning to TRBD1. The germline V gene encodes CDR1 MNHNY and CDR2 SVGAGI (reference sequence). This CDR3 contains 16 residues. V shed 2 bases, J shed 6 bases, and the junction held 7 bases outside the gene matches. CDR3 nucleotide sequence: TGTGCCAGCAGTTACCCCCCCGGGACAGGGGGCGATGGCTACACCTTC. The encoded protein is CASSYPPGTGGDGYTF.

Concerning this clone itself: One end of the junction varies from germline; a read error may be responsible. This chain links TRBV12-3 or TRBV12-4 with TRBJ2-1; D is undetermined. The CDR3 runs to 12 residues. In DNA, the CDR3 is TGTGCCAGCAGCACCCCGTACAGTGAGCAGTTCTTC. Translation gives CASSTPYSEQFF.

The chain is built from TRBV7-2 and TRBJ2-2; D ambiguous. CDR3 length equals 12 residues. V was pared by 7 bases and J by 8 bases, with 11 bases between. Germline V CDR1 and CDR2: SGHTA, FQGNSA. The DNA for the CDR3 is TGTGCCAGCACCAGAACACCGGGGGAGCTGTTTTTT. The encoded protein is CASTRTPGELFF.

Written as DNA, the CDR3 is TGTGCCAGCAGTTTAGAGACAGGTGGTTACTATGGCTACACCTTC. It encodes CASSLETGGYYGYTF. The chain carries TRBV28 and TRBJ1-2; possible D gene TRBD1, 6 bases. Trimming took 2 bases from V and 3 from J, leaving 13 bases between them. Per germline, CDR1 MDHEN and CDR2 SYDVKM. This CDR3 is 15 amino acids long.

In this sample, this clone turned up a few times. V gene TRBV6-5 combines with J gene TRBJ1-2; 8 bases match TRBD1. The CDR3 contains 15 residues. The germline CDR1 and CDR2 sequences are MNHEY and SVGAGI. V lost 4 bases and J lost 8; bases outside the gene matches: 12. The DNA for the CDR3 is TGTGCCAGCAGTTCTCCAGGGGGCAAGGTGAGCGGCTACACCTTC. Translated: CASSSPGGKVSGYTF.